This TCR beta chain derives from a study of shared T cell receptors in the human thymus. Per germline, CDR1 MDHEN and CDR2 SYDVKM. V lost 5 bases to trimming and J lost 4 bases, with 20 bases between them. The CDR3 loop spans 16 amino acids. Assay used: immunoSEQ multiplex PCR; TCRdb lists only in-frame clones, some missing. The table includes 600,000 or so clones, more than 75% detected once. These data also featured in a second study, about human thymus T cells. That investigation notes: Donors were healthy Finnish infants having corrective surgery for congenital heart defects. Surgeons resected thymus tissue during corrective heart surgery. Gene usage for V and J segments appeared biased in thymic and blood repertoires.

This clonotype was sampled from a boy under two years old with a congenital heart defect. Material for sequencing was thymocytes. The chain couples TRBV28 to TRBJ1-1, with D perhaps matching TRBD1 (5 bases). Here the CDR3 DNA reads TGTGCCAGCAGTATATTCTGGGGCTTAAAGGGCACTGAAGCTTTCTTT. It codes for CASSIFWGLKGTEAFF.